This T cell receptor beta chain was recorded in a study of blood T cell repertoires in COVID-19. In the study overall: T cells, B-cell-depleted T cells, or PBMCs supplied cDNA or gDNA.

Per germline, CDR1 SEHNR and CDR2 FQNEAQ (reference sequence). The length of the CDR3 is 14 residues. V lost 5 bases and J lost 4; bases outside the gene matches: 5. What the recovered Cohort 3 donors had was two negative PCRs, clearance, or symptom resolution. Libraries were prepared by immunoSEQ multiplex PCR; TCRdb keeps only in-frame clonotypes and omits some of them. The table lists roughly 290,000 clones, around nine tenths of them singletons. The clonotype was recovered from a woman in her thirties or forties who had recovered from COVID-19. The V gene is TRBV7-9, the J gene TRBJ2-7; 10 bases align to TRBD1. The sample taken for sequencing was PBMCs or T cells enriched from blood (not recorded which). For the CDR3, the DNA is TGTGCCAGCAGCCTGACAGGGGGCGCGTACGAGCAGTACTTC. This encodes CASSLTGGAYEQYF.